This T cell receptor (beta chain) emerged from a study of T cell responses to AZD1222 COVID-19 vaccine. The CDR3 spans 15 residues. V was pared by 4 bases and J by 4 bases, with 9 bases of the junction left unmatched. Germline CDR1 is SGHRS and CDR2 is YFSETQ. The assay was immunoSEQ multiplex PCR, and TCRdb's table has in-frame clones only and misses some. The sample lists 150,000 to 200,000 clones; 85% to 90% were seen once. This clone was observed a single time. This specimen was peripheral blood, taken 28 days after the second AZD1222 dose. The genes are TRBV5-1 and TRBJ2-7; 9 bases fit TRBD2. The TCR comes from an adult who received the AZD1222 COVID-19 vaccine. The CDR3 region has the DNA TGCGCCAGCAGCCCGAGGGTAGCGGGAGAATACGAGCAGTACTTC. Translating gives CASSPRVAGEYEQYF.